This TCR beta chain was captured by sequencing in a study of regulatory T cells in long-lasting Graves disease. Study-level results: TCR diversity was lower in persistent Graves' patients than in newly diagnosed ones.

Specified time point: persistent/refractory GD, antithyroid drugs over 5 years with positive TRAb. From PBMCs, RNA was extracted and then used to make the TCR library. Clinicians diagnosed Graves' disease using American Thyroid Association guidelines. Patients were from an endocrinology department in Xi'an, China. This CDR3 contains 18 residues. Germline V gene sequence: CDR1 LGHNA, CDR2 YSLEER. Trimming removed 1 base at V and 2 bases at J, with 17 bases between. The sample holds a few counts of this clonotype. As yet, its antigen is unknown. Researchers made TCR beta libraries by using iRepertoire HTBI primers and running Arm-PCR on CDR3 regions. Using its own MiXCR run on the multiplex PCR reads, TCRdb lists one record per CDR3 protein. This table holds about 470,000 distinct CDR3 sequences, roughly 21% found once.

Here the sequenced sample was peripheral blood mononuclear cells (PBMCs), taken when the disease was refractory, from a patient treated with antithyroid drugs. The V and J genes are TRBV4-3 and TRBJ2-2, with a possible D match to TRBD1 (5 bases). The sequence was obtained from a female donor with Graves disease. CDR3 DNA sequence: TGCGCCAGCAGCCAAGGGACATTTACCGTTCATAACACCGGGGAGCTGTTTTTT. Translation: CASSQGTFTVHNTGELFF.